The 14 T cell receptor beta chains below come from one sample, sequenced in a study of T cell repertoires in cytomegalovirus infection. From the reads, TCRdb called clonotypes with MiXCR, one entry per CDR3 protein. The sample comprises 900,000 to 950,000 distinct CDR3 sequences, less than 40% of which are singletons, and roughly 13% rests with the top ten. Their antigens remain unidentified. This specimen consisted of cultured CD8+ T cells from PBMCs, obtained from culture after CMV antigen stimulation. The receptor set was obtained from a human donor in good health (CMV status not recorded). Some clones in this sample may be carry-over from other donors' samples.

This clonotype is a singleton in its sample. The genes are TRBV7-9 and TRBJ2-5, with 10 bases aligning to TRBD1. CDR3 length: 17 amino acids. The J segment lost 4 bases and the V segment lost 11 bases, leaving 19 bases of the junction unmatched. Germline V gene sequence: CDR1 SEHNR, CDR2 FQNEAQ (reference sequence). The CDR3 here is CASIDRGLISPLETQYF. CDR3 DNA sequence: TGTGCCTCCATCGACAGGGGGCTCATAAGCCCTCTAGAGACCCAGTACTTC.

The chain's CDR3 is CASGTGGNSPLHF. CDR3 DNA sequence: TGTGCCTCGGGGACGGGGGGCAATTCACCCCTCCACTTT. This chain links TRBV27 with TRBJ1-6, with TRBD1 as a possible D gene (6 bases). Germline V gene data show CDR1 as MNHEY and CDR2 as SMNVEV (reference sequence). The CDR3 contains 13 residues. The V end lost 11 bases, the J end lost 7 bases, and 15 bases lay between the germline ends.

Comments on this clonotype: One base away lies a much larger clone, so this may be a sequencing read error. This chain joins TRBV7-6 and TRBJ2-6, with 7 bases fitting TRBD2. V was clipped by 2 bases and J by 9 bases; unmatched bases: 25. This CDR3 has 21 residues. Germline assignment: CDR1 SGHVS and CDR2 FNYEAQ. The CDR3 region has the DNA TGTGCCAGCAGCTTACGGGAGGCGGAGTCCAAGTTTGTTTCCTCCCACAACGTCCTGACTTTC. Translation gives CASSLREAESKFVSSHNVLTF.

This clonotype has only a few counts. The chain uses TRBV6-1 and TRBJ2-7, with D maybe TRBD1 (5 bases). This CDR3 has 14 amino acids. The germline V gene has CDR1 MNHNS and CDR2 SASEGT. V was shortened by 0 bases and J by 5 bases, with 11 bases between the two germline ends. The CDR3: CASSEATVPHEQYF. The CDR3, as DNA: TGTGCCAGCAGTGAAGCGACAGTCCCCCACGAGCAGTACTTC.

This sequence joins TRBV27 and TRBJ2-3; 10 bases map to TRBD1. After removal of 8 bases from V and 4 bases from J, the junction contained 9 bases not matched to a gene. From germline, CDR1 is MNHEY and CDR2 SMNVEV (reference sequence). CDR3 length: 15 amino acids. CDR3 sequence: CASATRDRGSDTQYF. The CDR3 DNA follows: TGTGCCAGCGCCACCCGGGACAGGGGCTCAGATACGCAGTATTTT.

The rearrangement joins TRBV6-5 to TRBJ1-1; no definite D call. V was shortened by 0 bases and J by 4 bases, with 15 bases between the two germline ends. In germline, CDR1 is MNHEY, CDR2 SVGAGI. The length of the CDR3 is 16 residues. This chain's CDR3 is CASSYSRFIIGTEAFF. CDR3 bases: TGTGCCAGCAGTTACTCGAGATTCATAATAGGCACTGAAGCTTTCTTT.

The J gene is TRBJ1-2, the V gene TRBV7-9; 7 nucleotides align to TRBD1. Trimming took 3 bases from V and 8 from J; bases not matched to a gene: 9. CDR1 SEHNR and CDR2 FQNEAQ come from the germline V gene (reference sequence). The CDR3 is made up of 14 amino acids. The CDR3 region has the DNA TGTGCCAGCAGCTTCACAGGGGCCGAGTGGGGCTACACCTTC. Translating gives CASSFTGAEWGYTF.

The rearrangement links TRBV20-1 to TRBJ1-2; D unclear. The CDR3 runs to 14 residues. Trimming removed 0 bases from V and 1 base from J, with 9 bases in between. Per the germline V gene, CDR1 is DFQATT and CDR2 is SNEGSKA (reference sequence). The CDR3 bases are TGCAGTGCTAGAGATCTCGCTCGTAACTATGGCTACACCTTC. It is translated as CSARDLARNYGYTF.

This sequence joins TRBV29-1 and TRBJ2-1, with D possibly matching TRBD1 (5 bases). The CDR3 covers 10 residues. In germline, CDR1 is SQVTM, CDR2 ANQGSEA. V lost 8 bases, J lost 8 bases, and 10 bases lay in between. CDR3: CSLKGDEQFF. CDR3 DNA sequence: TGCAGCTTAAAAGGGGATGAGCAGTTCTTC.

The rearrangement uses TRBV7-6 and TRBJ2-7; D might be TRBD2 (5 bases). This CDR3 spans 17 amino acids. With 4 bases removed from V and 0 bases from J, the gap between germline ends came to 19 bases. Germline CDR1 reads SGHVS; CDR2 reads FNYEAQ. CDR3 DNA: TGTGCCAGCAGCTGGCGGGCCCCGGGTATCCGCTCCTACGAGCAGTACGTC. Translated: CASSWRAPGIRSYEQYV.

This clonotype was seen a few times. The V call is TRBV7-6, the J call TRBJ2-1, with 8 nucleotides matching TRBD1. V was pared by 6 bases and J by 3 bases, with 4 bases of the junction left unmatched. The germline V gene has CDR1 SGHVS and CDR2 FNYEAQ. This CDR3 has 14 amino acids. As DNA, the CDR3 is TGTGCCAGCAGGCTGGGACAGGTCTACAATGAGCAGTTCTTC. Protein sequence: CASRLGQVYNEQFF.

CDR3 nucleotide sequence: TGTGCCAGCAGCCCCGGGTCCTCGGATTATAGCAATCAGCCCCAGCATTTT. Amino acid sequence: CASSPGSSDYSNQPQHF. This rearrangement joins TRBV7-6 to TRBJ1-5; no clear D gene. V was pared by 5 bases and J by 0 bases, with 17 bases between. The CDR3 runs 17 residues. Germline CDR1 reads SGHVS; CDR2 reads FNYEAQ.

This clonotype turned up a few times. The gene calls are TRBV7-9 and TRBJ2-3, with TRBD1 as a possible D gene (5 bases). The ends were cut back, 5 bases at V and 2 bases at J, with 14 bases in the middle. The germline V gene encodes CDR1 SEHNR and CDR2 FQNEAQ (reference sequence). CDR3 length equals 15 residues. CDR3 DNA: TGTGCCAGCAGCCCCAAGACAGTTAACACAGATACGCAGTATTTT. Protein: CASSPKTVNTDTQYF.

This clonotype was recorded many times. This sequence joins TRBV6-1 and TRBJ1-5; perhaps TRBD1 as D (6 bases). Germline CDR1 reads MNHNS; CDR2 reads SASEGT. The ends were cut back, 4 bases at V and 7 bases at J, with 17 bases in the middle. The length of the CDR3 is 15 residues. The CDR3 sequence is CASSGRQVAGQPQHF. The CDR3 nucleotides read TGTGCCAGCAGTGGAAGACAGGTCGCCGGGCAGCCCCAGCATTTT.